This is a list of T cell receptor beta chains from one sample in a study of blood T cells in healthy people across ages. TCRdb re-analysed the 5' RACE reads in MiXCR, keeping a single row per CDR3 protein. The repertoire holds a few hundred thousand distinct CDR3 sequences, with roughly half as singletons. Material: blood. These receptors all come from a man aged 60-69 years in good health. Each CDR3 is given without its conserved first and last residue.

j_call v_call cdr3_aa
TRBJ2-1 TRBV7-8 ASSPLAGGTNEQF
TRBJ2-1 TRBV20-1 SAREEGTSRYNEQF
TRBJ2-1 TRBV5-1 ASSLRGQGNEQF
TRBJ1-1 TRBV5-1 ASRGGGVNTEAF
TRBJ2-3 TRBV20-1 SATQGLAGSVDTQY
TRBJ2-1 TRBV25-1 ASSEPGTGIHEQF
TRBJ1-6 TRBV5-1 ASSLKQGNSPLH
TRBJ1-2 TRBV6-2/TRBV6-3 ASSRPGTSVNYGYT
TRBJ2-1 TRBV20-1 SARGGQGAGNEQF
TRBJ2-3 TRBV29-1 SVILGSLGADTQY
TRBJ1-2 TRBV20-1 SARVGERDGGYT
TRBJ1-1 TRBV18 ASSPDMNTEAF
TRBJ1-5 TRBV20-1 SARQSSNQPQH
TRBJ1-2 TRBV5-1 ASSSGSGAGYGYT
TRBJ1-1 TRBV6-5 ASRIIGVGTEAF
TRBJ2-7 TRBV20-1 SANPGTSGSYEQY
TRBJ1-4 TRBV7-2 ASSPRGPKLF
TRBJ2-3 TRBV6-1 ASSEGLGQRRTDTQY
TRBJ2-7 TRBV27 ASSSRDTLSYEQY
TRBJ2-7 TRBV18 ASSPLGLAGGKPYEQY
TRBJ1-2 TRBV6-5 ASSYRQGTGYGYT
TRBJ1-1 TRBV7-2 ASSLRQGREAF
TRBJ2-6 TRBV20-1 SANRDGANVLT
TRBJ2-2 TRBV24-1 ATSMTGVGIGELF
NA TRBV7-2 ASSLVSREGEQY
TRBJ2-5 TRBV2 ASSGQIQETQY
TRBJ2-7 TRBV28 ASSIGKYEQY
NA TRBV11-2 ASSKNPGPSIGQETQY
TRBJ2-1 TRBV11-2 ASSLIAGGYNEQF
TRBJ2-1 TRBV29-1 SVGGTSGSSNEQF
TRBJ2-1 TRBV27 ASSFTQSFYNEQF
TRBJ2-5 TRBV6-6 ASSYSIGSGIYNEQY
TRBJ2-7 TRBV6-1 ASSEYYTYEQY
TRBJ1-1 TRBV4-3 ASSQEGTGPTEAF
TRBJ2-6 TRBV15 ATSRVGSGANVLT
TRBJ2-7 TRBV27 ASSLGTPPFYEQY
TRBJ2-1 TRBV7-2 ASSFRTGEQF
TRBJ2-1 TRBV20-1 SAAPGPAVDEQF
TRBJ2-5 TRBV20-1 SARGLAYEQY
TRBJ1-1 TRBV4-2 ASSQEGLNTEAF
TRBJ2-1 TRBV7-9 ASSFRQGAGGAIDEQF
TRBJ2-6 TRBV4-3 ASSQDRRGGEFSGANVLT
TRBJ2-7 TRBV30 AWNRGGYEQY
TRBJ1-5 TRBV29-1 SVGTGDGRNQPQH
TRBJ2-7 TRBV5-5 ASQIQGEIYEQY
TRBJ1-6 TRBV6-5 ASRGPSSYNSPLH
TRBJ2-7 TRBV25-1 ASSEDRGTYEQY
TRBJ2-5 TRBV28 ASSLGAWGETQY